A single sample is the source of the 28 T cell receptor beta chains below, sequenced in a study of cytomegalovirus exposure and HLA in healthy donors. A multiplex PCR was run with 60 Vbeta primers and 13 Jbeta primers. Generated by immunoSEQ multiplex PCR, the TCRdb table keeps only in-frame clones and is missing some. The sample has more than 95,000 clones; 70% to 80% are singletons. Sample: PBMCs. The receptor source for this set is a young man in good health and CMV-seropositive.

CDR3 DNA sequence: TGCGCCAGCAGCTTTCTAGCGGGCAGCACAGATACGCAGTATTTT. Translating it yields CASSFLAGSTDTQYF. The rearrangement links TRBV5-1 to TRBJ2-3; 8 bases align to TRBD2. This CDR3 spans 15 amino acids. Germline V gene sequence: CDR1 SGHRS, CDR2 YFSETQ. The V and J ends lost 2 bases and 0 bases, in that order; junction bases with no gene match: 2.

The count of this clone is one. The chain has TRBV10-3 and TRBJ2-7; TRBD2 agrees at 7 bases. This CDR3 is built from 13 residues. Trimming at V came to 9 bases and at J to 1 base, leaving 6 bases not matched to a gene. Germline CDR1 and CDR2: ENHRY and SYGVKD. The CDR3 nucleotides are TGTGCCATGCAGCGGGACGGATCCTACGAGCAGTACTTC. As protein: CAMQRDGSYEQYF.

The V gene is TRBV29-1, the J gene TRBJ1-2; TRBD1 agrees at 8 bases. The CDR3 extends over 16 amino acids. The germline CDR1 and CDR2 sequences are SQVTM and ANQGSEA. The junction had 14 bases not matched to a gene; V was cut back by 3 bases and J by 5 bases. Written as DNA, the CDR3 is TGCAGCGTTGATCGGGTCGGGAACAGGGGGGGGTATGGCTACACCTTC. Translating gives CSVDRVGNRGGYGYTF.

The chain has TRBV5-6 and TRBJ2-7; the D gene is possibly TRBD2 (5 bases). Germline CDR1 is SGHDT and CDR2 is YYEEEE. The V gene lost 2 bases and the J gene lost 1 base, with 10 bases spanning the gap. The CDR3 is 14 residues long. DNA for the CDR3: TGTGCCAGCAGCTTACTAGATAGTTCCTACGAGCAGTACTTC. Translated, it gives CASSLLDSSYEQYF.

V gene TRBV7-2 combines with J gene TRBJ2-1; no firm D call. Germline lookup yields CDR1 SGHTA and CDR2 FQGNSA. The CDR3 covers 12 residues. V gave up 1 base and J gave up 9 bases, with 7 bases separating them. DNA of the CDR3: TGTGCCAGCAGCTTAGTACACGTTGAGCAGTTCTTC. Its translation is CASSLVHVEQFF.

This rearrangement joins TRBV28 to TRBJ2-7; D is perhaps TRBD1 (7 bases). The germline V gene encodes CDR1 MDHEN and CDR2 SYDVKM. The germline V and J ends were trimmed by 6 bases and 0 bases, with 18 bases remaining between them. The CDR3 contains 16 residues. The CDR3 is CASRPPPGGSSYEQYF. Here the CDR3 DNA reads TGTGCCAGCAGACCACCGCCAGGGGGGAGCTCCTACGAGCAGTACTTC. The complete variable domain, with remaining parts taken from reference TRBV28 and TRBJ2-7, reads DVKVTQSSRYLVKRTGEKVFLECVQDMDHENMFWYRQDPGLGLRLIYFSYDVKMKEKGDIPEGYSVSREKKERFSLILESASTNQTSMYLCASRPPPGGSSYEQYFGPGTRLTVT.

The chain's CDR3 is CASSNVPSSYEQYF. CDR3 in DNA: TGTGCCAGCAGTAACGTCCCTAGCTCCTACGAGCAGTACTTC. The genes are TRBV6-6 and TRBJ2-7; no clear D gene. This CDR3 is built from 14 residues. Trimming removed 5 bases at V and 0 bases at J, with 11 bases between. Germline CDR1 and CDR2: MNHNY and SVGAGI (reference sequence).

The CDR3 sequence is CASSSTGILLWGYTF. CDR3 nucleotides: TGCGCCAGCAGCTCGACAGGAATCTTGCTCTGGGGCTACACCTTC. The chain couples TRBV5-1 to TRBJ1-2; D may be TRBD1 (6 bases). CDR3 length: 15 residues. The germline V gene encodes CDR1 SGHRS and CDR2 YFSETQ. V was pared by 3 bases and J by 8 bases, with 20 bases between. The whole variable domain, filled in from reference TRBV5-1 and TRBJ1-2, reads KAGVTQTPRYLIKTRGQQVTLSCSPISGHRSVSWYQQTPGQGLQFLFEYFSETQRNKGNFPGRFSGRQFSNSRSEMNVSTLELGDSALYLCASSSTGILLWGYTFGSGTRLTVV.

The V call is TRBV7-2, the J call TRBJ2-2, with 7 bases lining up with TRBD1. CDR3 size: 14 residues. Germline V gene data show CDR1 as SGHTA and CDR2 as FQGNSA. The V segment lost 6 bases and the J segment 1 base; nucleotides outside the gene matches: 2. The CDR3 DNA is TGTGCCAGCAGGGGGACAGTGAACACCGGGGAGCTGTTTTTT. This encodes CASRGTVNTGELFF.

The chain employs TRBV2 and TRBJ2-1; 7 nucleotides align to TRBD2. Per germline, CDR1 SNHLY and CDR2 FYNNEI. Trimming at V came to 6 bases and at J to 4 bases, leaving 3 bases not matched to a gene. The CDR3 has 13 amino acids. The CDR3 DNA reads as TGTGCCAGCAGAGCGGGAAGATACAATGAGCAGTTCTTC. Translation gives CASRAGRYNEQFF.

The chain uses TRBV7-9 and TRBJ2-1; unclear D gene. The CDR3 spans 13 residues. Trimming removed 5 bases from V and 10 bases from J, with 15 bases in between. CDR1 and CDR2 from the germline V gene are SEHNR and FQNEAQ (reference sequence). The CDR3 spells CASSVRYPPEQFF. The CDR3 nucleotides read TGTGCCAGCAGCGTCCGGTACCCCCCCGAGCAGTTCTTC. Together with reference TRBV7-9 and TRBJ2-1, the CDR3 gives the full variable domain: DTGVSQNPRHKITKRGQNVTFRCDPISEHNRLYWYRQTLGQGPEFLTYFQNEAQLEKSRLLSDRFSAERPKGSFSTLEIQRTEQGDSAMYLCASSVRYPPEQFFGPGTRLTVL.

The sample holds a few counts of this clone. The chain carries TRBV4-2 and TRBJ2-5; 8 bases are shared with TRBD2. V lost 3 bases, J lost 5 bases, and 8 bases stayed unmatched. The CDR3 totals 15 residues. Germline V CDR1 and CDR2: LGHNA, YNFKEQ. CDR3 coding DNA: TGTGCCAGCAGCCAGAGCGGGGGCCGGGGGGAGACCCAGTACTTC. This gives the protein CASSQSGGRGETQYF.

The rearrangement uses TRBV5-5 and TRBJ1-2; no clear D gene. The CDR3 is 13 residues long. V was trimmed by 0 bases and J by 6 bases, leaving 9 bases between them. Germline loops: CDR1 SGHKS, CDR2 YYEKEE (reference sequence). DNA for the CDR3: TGTGCCAGCAGCTTGGTTCGGAGCGATGGCTACACCTTC. Translating gives CASSLVRSDGYTF.

This clone was seen a handful of times. The rearrangement links TRBV19 to TRBJ1-1, with D perhaps TRBD1 (5 bases). There are 12 residues in the CDR3. The germline V gene encodes CDR1 LNHDA and CDR2 SQIVND (reference sequence). The V and J ends lost 9 bases and 5 bases respectively, with 13 bases between them. In DNA form, the CDR3 reads TGTGCCAGCTCGTGGGGGGGGACTGAAGCTTTCTTT. The encoded protein is CASSWGGTEAFF.

The chain has TRBV5-6 and TRBJ2-5; 8 positions match TRBD2. J was trimmed by 5 bases and V by 4 bases; bases with no gene match: 7. The CDR3 sequence is 14 residues long. Germline values: CDR1 SGHDT, CDR2 YYEEEE. The DNA of the CDR3 is TGTGCCAGCAGCCTGAGCGGGGGATGGGAGACCCAGTACTTC. Its translation: CASSLSGGWETQYF.

The genes are TRBV27 and TRBJ2-1; 10 nucleotides line up with TRBD2. Germline CDR1 and CDR2: MNHEY and SMNVEV (reference sequence). The CDR3 loop spans 16 amino acids. Germline trimming cut 2 bases from V and 8 bases from J; bases unmatched to any gene: 9. Written as DNA, the CDR3 is TGTGCCAGCAGTTTAAGTAGGGCTAGCGGGAGACATGAGCAGTTCTTC. Its translation is CASSLSRASGRHEQFF.

The sample holds a few counts of this clone. The chain couples TRBV4-2 to TRBJ2-7, with 11 bases lining up with TRBD2. The CDR3 consists of 16 residues. J gave up 7 bases and V 5 bases, and 13 bases lay outside the gene matches. CDR1 is LGHNA and CDR2 is YNFKEQ in the germline V gene. As DNA, the CDR3 is TGTGCCAGCAGCGATCTAGCGGGAGGTCCAGAGAGGGAGCAGTACTTC. Its translation is CASSDLAGGPEREQYF.

The rearrangement joins TRBV7-9 to TRBJ2-1; D may be TRBD1 (6 bases). The V end was cut by 5 bases, the J end by 12 bases, with 14 bases between. In germline, CDR1 is SEHNR, CDR2 FQNEAQ (reference sequence). CDR3 length: 12 amino acids. CDR3 in amino acids: CASSLPRGGQFF. The CDR3 DNA reads TGTGCCAGCAGCCTGCCGCGAGGGGGGCAGTTCTTC.

This clone showed up just once. This chain joins TRBV25-1 and TRBJ2-7, with TRBD2 matching 9 bases. CDR3 length: 14 residues. Per the germline V gene, CDR1 is MGHDK and CDR2 is SYGVNS. Germline trimming cut 4 bases from V and 2 bases from J; bases unmatched to any gene: 3. The CDR3 DNA is TGTGCCAGCAGTGCTGCGGGAGGGCCCTACGAGCAGTACTTC. This sequence encodes CASSAAGGPYEQYF.

The chain has TRBV20-1 and TRBJ2-4; 7 nucleotides line up with TRBD2. The CDR3 has 11 residues. Germline trimming cut 1 base from V and 9 bases from J; bases unmatched to any gene: 0. The germline CDR1 and CDR2 sequences are DFQATT and SNEGSKA (reference sequence). CDR3 sequence: CSARGEGIQYF. DNA for the CDR3: TGCAGTGCTAGAGGGGAGGGCATTCAGTACTTC.

This clone was detected only once. The chain employs TRBV5-1 and TRBJ1-6; tentative D call: TRBD1 (6 bases). This CDR3 contains 16 residues. From germline, CDR1 is SGHRS and CDR2 YFSETQ. V lost 0 bases and J 5 bases, leaving 12 bases between the germline ends. The CDR3 DNA is TGCGCCAGCAGCTTGGCCGGGACACGACATAATTCACCCCTCCACTTT. Its protein is CASSLAGTRHNSPLHF. Complete variable domain (other parts from reference TRBV5-1 and TRBJ1-6): KAGVTQTPRYLIKTRGQQVTLSCSPISGHRSVSWYQQTPGQGLQFLFEYFSETQRNKGNFPGRFSGRQFSNSRSEMNVSTLELGDSALYLCASSLAGTRHNSPLHFGNGTRLTVT.

The chain is built from TRBV21-1 and TRBJ1-6; the table names TRBD1, a call not compared with the DNA. TRBV21-1 is listed as a pseudogene. This CDR3 comprises 19 residues. The CDR3 DNA reads as TGTGCCAGCAGCATACGACAGCCTGGAACGAGCTCCTATAATTCACCCCTCCACTTT. Protein: CASSIRQPGTSSYNSPLHF.

V is TRBV29-1 and J is TRBJ2-5; maybe TRBD2 (5 bases). The CDR3 has 11 residues. V lost 5 bases, J lost 4 bases, and 8 bases lay in between. Germline V CDR1 and CDR2: SQVTM, ANQGSEA. CDR3 region: CSVSEGETQYF. As DNA, the CDR3 is TGCAGCGTTTCTGAGGGAGAGACCCAGTACTTC. The full variable domain, with the rest looked up from reference TRBV29-1 and TRBJ2-5, is SAVISQKPSRDICQRGTSLTIQCQVDSQVTMMFWYRQQPGQSLTLIATANQGSEATYESGFVIDKFPISRPNLTFSTLTVSNMSPEDSSIYLCSVSEGETQYFGPGTRLLVL.

The rearrangement links TRBV29-1 to TRBJ1-5; weak D call: TRBD1 (6 bases). The germline V gene encodes CDR1 SQVTM and CDR2 ANQGSEA. The V and J ends lost 4 bases and 7 bases respectively, with 14 bases between them. The CDR3 runs 13 residues. CDR3 loop: CSVATPQGQPQHF. As DNA, the CDR3 is TGCAGCGTTGCCACCCCACAGGGCCAGCCCCAGCATTTT.

The rearrangement uses TRBV6-5 and TRBJ1-2; tentative D call: TRBD1 (5 bases). Trimming took off 0 bases at V and 7 bases at J, with 18 bases between the two ends. Germline V gene data show CDR1 as MNHEY and CDR2 as SVGAGI. There are 16 residues in the CDR3. The CDR3 region is CASSYSLGQGDGGYTF. As DNA, the CDR3 is TGTGCCAGCAGTTACTCGCTGGGTCAGGGTGACGGTGGCTACACCTTC.

V and J are TRBV5-4 and TRBJ1-3, with no clear D. Germline lookup yields CDR1 SGHNT and CDR2 YYREEE (reference sequence). The CDR3 spans 14 residues. The germline V and J ends were trimmed by 0 bases and 0 bases, with 4 bases remaining between them. CDR3 nucleotide sequence: TGTGCCAGCAGCTTGGGTAGCTCTGGAAACACCATATATTTT. This codes for CASSLGSSGNTIYF.

This chain connects TRBV4-3 to TRBJ1-2; a possible D gene is TRBD1 (5 bases). The germline V gene has CDR1 LGHNA and CDR2 YSLEER. V was trimmed by 0 bases and J by 2 bases, leaving 13 bases between them. This CDR3 is built from 16 residues. The CDR3 sequence is CASSQDGTRVNYGYTF. The CDR3 region has the DNA TGCGCCAGCAGCCAAGATGGTACCAGGGTAAACTATGGCTACACCTTC.

This clone was recorded only once. The chain joins TRBV19 to TRBJ2-7; D is perhaps TRBD1 (6 bases). The germline CDR1 and CDR2 sequences are LNHDA and SQIVND (reference sequence). The CDR3 totals 13 residues. V lost 6 bases and J 4 bases, leaving 13 bases between the germline ends. DNA of the CDR3: TGTGCCAGTAGCACGGACAGCATTTACGAGCAGTACTTC. Translation gives CASSTDSIYEQYF.